This T cell receptor beta chain was captured in a study of vaccination effects on CD4 cells after COVID-19. The study's findings and limits: Late after vaccination, infection- and vaccine-induced clones showed marked clonal contraction. In healthy vaccinees, only 1 of 255 vaccine-induced clones cross-reacted with common cold coronaviruses.

Before any sequencing was done, the ViraFEST assay used viral peptide pools to expand antigen-specific CD4+ T cells. The authors isolated CD4+ T cells after roughly eleven days of culture. Participants were given two doses of BNT162b2 or mRNA-1273 vaccine. Wells each received 2.2 million or so PBMC, cultured with approximately 10 IU/ml IL-2 and roughly 9.4 ug/ml peptides. A half-volume exchange with IL-2 medium occurred on days 3 and 7. Repertoires were generated with immunoSEQ multiplex PCR, while TCRdb's copy carries only in-frame clones and drops some. In the table there are around 81,000 clones, roughly 80% of which are singletons. Details on this clone: The antigen is undetermined.

V was pared by 0 bases and J by 2 bases, with 7 bases between. Per germline, CDR1 MNHEY and CDR2 SVGAGI. The length of the CDR3 is 14 residues. This sample comprised CD4+ T cells from PBMCs cultured with HCoV-OC43 spike peptides, obtained after COVID-19 vaccination. The subset here: HCoV-OC43 spike overlapping peptide pool stimulation. The chain uses TRBV6-5 and TRBJ2-5, with D perhaps TRBD2 (5 bases). The sequence was obtained from a human donor who received a COVID-19 vaccine. CDR3 region: CASSYSPGQETQYF. In DNA form, the CDR3 reads TGTGCCAGCAGTTACTCTCCGGGGCAAGAGACCCAGTACTTC.